This TCR beta chain was profiled in a study of a mutant IDH1 vaccine in newly diagnosed glioma. Study-level information: Most had both radiotherapy and temozolomide beforehand; others had only one.

Unmatched junction bases numbered 7, after V lost 7 bases and J lost 0 bases. The CDR3 is 15 amino acids. Germline CDR1 GTSNPN, CDR2 SVGIG (reference sequence). Time point of the sample: week 35, safety follow-up. The investigators gave 300 ug of mutant IDH1 20-mer peptide in each vaccine dose, together with topical imiquimod. As concerns this clone: Its antigen is not known.

Method: immunoSEQ multiplex PCR; TCRdb's copy keeps in-frame clones and lacks some. The table includes over 35,000 clones, approximately 83% detected once. The sample in question was PBMCs, obtained from a glioma patient whose treatment included an IDH1 peptide vaccine. The TCR was taken from a woman aged 45-60 years with glioma. The rearrangement links TRBV30 to TRBJ2-4; 9 bases are shared with TRBD1. CDR3 coding DNA: TGTGCCTCCAACCGACAGGGGGGAGCCAAAAACATTCAGTACTTC. Translation: CASNRQGGAKNIQYF.